Each of the 18 T cell receptor beta chains below was sequenced from the same sample in a study of long-term antiretroviral therapy in people with HIV. An immunoSEQ assay, version v3.0, was performed at survey level. Sequencing was performed with immunoSEQ multiplex PCR; in TCRdb, only in-frame clones are kept and a portion is missing. The sample lists tens of thousands of clones; about 95% were seen once. The input for sequencing was unsorted PBMCs, taken 5.3 years after starting antiretroviral therapy. The receptor set was obtained from a man aged 25 to 40 with HIV.

The chain carries TRBV2 and TRBJ2-7; TRBD1 agrees at 7 bases. V was pared by 3 bases and J by 2 bases, with 4 bases of the junction left unmatched. CDR1 and CDR2 (germline): SNHLY, FYNNEI. The CDR3 is 14 amino acids. CDR3 region: CASSETGRAYEQYF. CDR3 DNA sequence: TGTGCCAGCAGTGAGACAGGGAGAGCCTACGAGCAGTACTTC.

This clone occurred once. The rearrangement links TRBV7-2 to TRBJ2-1; no reliable D call. The V end lost 2 bases, the J end lost 0 bases, and 8 bases lay between the germline ends. Germline V gene lookup returns CDR1 SGHTA and CDR2 FQGNSA. The CDR3 has 15 amino acids. CDR3 in amino acids: CASSLSWNSYNEQFF. CDR3 nucleotide sequence: TGTGCCAGCAGCTTAAGCTGGAACTCCTACAATGAGCAGTTCTTC.

This sequence joins TRBV7-8 and TRBJ1-5, with no clear D. The CDR3 contains 14 residues. The germline V gene encodes CDR1 SGHVS and CDR2 FQNEAQ. Trimming took 2 bases from V and 4 from J, leaving 9 bases between them. The CDR3 coding sequence is TGTGCCAGCAGCTTACAAGGGCGTAATCAGCCCCAGCATTTT. It yields the protein CASSLQGRNQPQHF.

This CDR3 is CASSFPLAGGREHEQFF. DNA of the CDR3: TGCGCCAGCAGCTTCCCCCTAGCGGGAGGGCGGGAACATGAGCAGTTCTTC. The chain combines TRBV5-1 with TRBJ2-1; 12 bases match TRBD2. The germline V gene has CDR1 SGHRS and CDR2 YFSETQ. The CDR3 covers 17 residues. Germline trimming cut 2 bases from V and 8 bases from J; bases unmatched to any gene: 11.

This chain connects TRBV29-1 to TRBJ2-5; 9 positions match TRBD1. The V and J ends lost 6 bases and 4 bases, in that order; junction bases with no gene match: 12. Germline V gives CDR1 SQVTM, CDR2 ANQGSEA. The CDR3 covers 15 residues. The CDR3 DNA is TGCAGCGTCGCCCGGGGACAGGGAACGAGAGAGACCCAGTACTTC. Translated: CSVARGQGTRETQYF.

V gene TRBV6-1 combines with J gene TRBJ2-7, with 11 nucleotides matching TRBD2. CDR1 is MNHNS, CDR2 SASEGT, per germline. CDR3 length equals 16 residues. The trim removed 3 bases at V and 2 bases at J, leaving 6 bases unmatched. CDR3 sequence: CASSDPGLAVPYEQYF. CDR3 in DNA: TGTGCCAGCAGTGATCCGGGACTAGCGGTACCCTACGAGCAGTACTTC.

This chain links TRBV11-2 with TRBJ2-1; D may correspond to TRBD1 or TRBD2 (5 bases each). The germline gives CDR1 SGHAT, CDR2 FQNNGV. V was shortened by 6 bases and J by 1 base, with 13 bases between the two germline ends. This CDR3 contains 15 residues. CDR3 region: CASSFRWGSYNEQFF. The CDR3, as DNA: TGTGCCAGCAGTTTCCGGTGGGGGTCCTACAATGAGCAGTTCTTC.

The gene calls are TRBV14 and TRBJ2-5; tentatively, D is TRBD1 (6 bases). The CDR3 totals 15 residues. V was shortened by 2 bases and J by 1 base, with 11 bases between the two germline ends. Germline CDR1 SGHDN, CDR2 FVKESK. The CDR3 bases are TGTGCCAGCAGCCAACAAGGGGGACCCCAAGAGACCCAGTACTTC. Translating gives CASSQQGGPQETQYF.

This chain uses TRBV27 with TRBJ2-1; 7 positions match TRBD1. V was clipped by 6 bases and J by 5 bases; unmatched bases: 16. CDR1 is MNHEY, CDR2 SMNVEV, per germline (reference sequence). This CDR3 has 17 residues. Written as DNA, the CDR3 is TGTGCCAGCAGCCAGCGACAGGGCGGACCGGATGACAATGAGCAGTTCTTC. Its protein is CASSQRQGGPDDNEQFF.

The rearrangement joins TRBV9 to TRBJ1-2; weak D call: TRBD1 (6 bases). Germline assignment: CDR1 SGDLS and CDR2 YYNGEE. The V end lost 0 bases, the J end lost 5 bases, and 14 bases lay between the germline ends. This CDR3 has 15 residues. CDR3 amino acids: CASSVVGTSLYGYTF. CDR3 bases: TGTGCCAGCAGCGTAGTCGGGACATCGCTTTATGGCTACACCTTC.

The J gene is TRBJ2-5, the V gene TRBV5-4, with 10 bases matching TRBD1. The J segment lost 5 bases and the V segment lost 4 bases, leaving 5 bases of the junction unmatched. This CDR3 comprises 14 residues. The germline V gene has CDR1 SGHNT and CDR2 YYREEE (reference sequence). In nucleotides, the CDR3 is TGTGCCAGCAGCCGGGACAGGGGATGGGAGACCCAGTACTTC. Its protein product is CASSRDRGWETQYF.

This sequence joins TRBV7-3 and TRBJ1-2; D is uncertain. Germline lookup yields CDR1 SGHTA and CDR2 FQGTGA. V lost 5 bases, J lost 4 bases, and 11 bases lay in between. The CDR3 totals 13 residues. CDR3 residues: CASSGDRGYGYTF. The DNA of the CDR3 is TGTGCCAGCAGCGGAGATCGTGGCTATGGCTACACCTTC.

This chain connects TRBV7-6 to TRBJ2-7, with TRBD1 matching 7 bases. CDR1 and CDR2 from the germline V gene are SGHVS and FNYEAQ. The length of the CDR3 is 20 residues. V lost 1 base and J lost 2; bases outside the gene matches: 20. As DNA, the CDR3 is TGTGCCAGCAGCTTAGATATGCGATGTGTAAGGGGGACAGTGACCTACGAGCAGTACTTC. Translated, it gives CASSLDMRCVRGTVTYEQYF.

The chain links TRBV9 to TRBJ1-2, with TRBD1 identical over 7 bases. The V and J ends lost 0 bases and 8 bases, in that order; junction bases with no gene match: 7. The CDR3 is 14 amino acids. The germline V gene encodes CDR1 SGDLS and CDR2 YYNGEE. As DNA, the CDR3 is TGTGCCAGCAGCGTAGACGGGACAGCCTTAGGCTACACCTTC. Amino acid sequence: CASSVDGTALGYTF. Full variable domain (rest looked up from reference TRBV9 and TRBJ1-2): DSGVTQTPKHLITATGQRVTLRCSPRSGDLSVYWYQQSLDQGLQFLIQYYNGEERAKGNILERFSAQQFPDLHSELNLSSLELGDSALYFCASSVDGTALGYTFGSGTRLTVV.

The chain joins TRBV30 to TRBJ2-7, with no clear D. Germline V gene lookup returns CDR1 GTSNPN and CDR2 SVGIG (reference sequence). The CDR3 runs 13 residues. Trimming stripped 0 bases from V and 4 bases from J, with 10 bases between. The CDR3 bases are TGTGCCTGGAGTGTATACCAGGCGTACGAGCAGTACTTC. Protein sequence: CAWSVYQAYEQYF.

J is TRBJ2-7 and V is TRBV27; no definite D call. Deletions cut 6 bases from V and 6 bases from J, with 12 bases between. The CDR3 has 12 amino acids. Germline V gene lookup returns CDR1 MNHEY and CDR2 SMNVEV (reference sequence). DNA of the CDR3: TGTGCCAGCAGCCAAGATTGGGGCGAGCAGTACTTC. Translated, it gives CASSQDWGEQYF.

The chain couples TRBV4-1 to TRBJ2-5; D unclear. The J call may be mistaken, given a closer DNA end match to TRBJ2-7. Germline loops: CDR1 MGHRA, CDR2 YSYEKL. The CDR3 sequence is 16 residues long. In DNA form, the CDR3 reads TGCGCCAGCAGCCAAGATCCAACGGCGCGTCCCTACGAGCAGTACTTC. The encoded protein is CASSQDPTARPYEQYF.

The J gene is TRBJ2-1, the V gene TRBV5-4; TRBD2 agrees at 11 bases. The CDR3 loop spans 18 amino acids. Germline lookup yields CDR1 SGHNT and CDR2 YYREEE (reference sequence). The V gene end was trimmed by 3 bases and the J gene end by 4 bases; junction bases not matched to a gene: 12. CDR3 sequence (DNA): TGTGCCAGCAGCTCGCAGGAGGGACTAGCGGCTGGGTACAATGAGCAGTTCTTC. Translating gives CASSSQEGLAAGYNEQFF.